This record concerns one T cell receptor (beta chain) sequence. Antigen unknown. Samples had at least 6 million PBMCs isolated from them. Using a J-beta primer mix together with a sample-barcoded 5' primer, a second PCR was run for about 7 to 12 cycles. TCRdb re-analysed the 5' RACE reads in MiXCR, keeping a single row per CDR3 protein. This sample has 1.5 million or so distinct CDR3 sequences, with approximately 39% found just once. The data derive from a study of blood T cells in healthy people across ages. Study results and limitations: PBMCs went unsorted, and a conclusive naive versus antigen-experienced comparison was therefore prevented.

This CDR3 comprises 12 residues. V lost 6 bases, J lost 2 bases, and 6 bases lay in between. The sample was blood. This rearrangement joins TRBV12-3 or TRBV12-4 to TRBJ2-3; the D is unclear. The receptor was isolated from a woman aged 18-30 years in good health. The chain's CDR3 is CASRQITDTQYF. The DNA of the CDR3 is TGTGCCAGCAGACAGATCACAGATACGCAGTATTTT.